The present T cell receptor (beta chain) was sequenced within a study of prognosis after radiotherapy for stage I lung cancer. Overall study context: Stereotactic body radiotherapy was given without concurrent therapy in all patients. Study conclusions and caveats: In the expanded TCR clones, tumor specificity was not determined.

CDR1 and CDR2 (germline): MGHRA, YSYEKL. V trimming: 1 base; J trimming: 3 bases; junction bases outside the gene matches: 3. This CDR3 has 15 residues. From genomic DNA, two-round multiplex PCR was used to amplify TCR beta CDR3. Amplification in first-round PCR relied on primers specific to each TRBV and TRBJ gene. TCRdb ran MiXCR on the multiplex PCR reads and lists one entry per CDR3 protein. The data hold 26,000 or so distinct CDR3 sequences, with about 30% observed a single time. This clonotype was picked up many times. What it binds is unknown. Blood was drawn (around 6 milliliters of peripheral blood) at each of two time points.

The chain has TRBV4-1 and TRBJ2-1; 7 positions match TRBD2. The TCR originated in a donor aged 50 or older with non-small cell lung cancer. The material was PBMCs, obtained before or after stereotactic body radiation therapy (not recorded which). The CDR3 spells CASSQGGDYYNEQFF. The CDR3 DNA follows: TGCGCCAGCAGCCAAGGGGGGGACTACTACAATGAGCAGTTCTTC.